The 15 T cell receptor beta chains presented below share a single source sample, sequenced in a study of CD8+ T cells in alopecia areata. RNA, once extracted, was reverse transcribed into cDNA for use as the sequencing template. Using immunoSEQ multiplex PCR, the repertoire was profiled, and TCRdb retains in-frame clones only, with some absent. The sample yields 150,000 to 200,000 clones, approximately 62% seen once. Sequences were derived from CD4+ T cells sorted from blood, sampled at week 0. All receptors come from a human donor with alopecia areata.

The J gene is TRBJ1-4, the V gene TRBV6-5; D is undetermined. V was trimmed by 5 bases and J by 14 bases, leaving 18 bases between them. The germline gives CDR1 MNHEY, CDR2 SVGAGI. The CDR3 runs to 13 residues. CDR3 loop: CASSQTIPGVLFF. Here the CDR3 DNA reads TGTGCCAGCAGTCAGACTATCCCAGGTGTCCTGTTTTTT.

The genes are TRBV21-1 and TRBJ2-7; the table's TRBD1 call for D was not verified on the DNA. TRBV21-1 is labeled a pseudogene. The CDR3 length is 14 residues. The CDR3, as DNA: TGTGCCAGCAGCAATAGGACAGGGGAGGACGAGCAGTACTTC. It specifies CASSNRTGEDEQYF.

The CDR3 is CASSLLLPHVGGYTF. The CDR3, as DNA: TGCGCCAGCAGCTTGCTGCTTCCTCATGTGGGAGGCTACACCTTC. This sequence joins TRBV5-1 and TRBJ1-2; no definite D call. V lost 1 base to trimming and J lost 8 bases, with 18 bases between them. The length of the CDR3 is 15 residues. Germline V lookup: CDR1 SGHRS, CDR2 YFSETQ. Combining the CDR3 with reference TRBV5-1 and TRBJ1-2 gives the whole variable domain KAGVTQTPRYLIKTRGQQVTLSCSPISGHRSVSWYQQTPGQGLQFLFEYFSETQRNKGNFPGRFSGRQFSNSRSEMNVSTLELGDSALYLCASSLLLPHVGGYTFGSGTRLTVV.

The chain is built from TRBV4-1 and TRBJ1-2, with unresolved D. CDR1 is MGHRA and CDR2 is YSYEKL in the germline V gene. The CDR3 runs to 14 residues. Deletions cut 2 bases from V and 4 bases from J, with 11 bases between. The DNA of the CDR3 is TGCGCCAGCAGCCAAATCGTGGGAGTCTATGGCTACACCTTC. Its protein is CASSQIVGVYGYTF.

This clone has only one observation. CDR3 in DNA: TGTGCCAGCAGCTTGGCTGGGGCGCGTTCACCCCTCCACTTT. Amino acids: CASSLAGARSPLHF. This chain uses TRBV5-6 with TRBJ1-6; D may be TRBD1 (5 bases). Trimming removed 0 bases at V and 9 bases at J, with 10 bases between. The CDR3 contains 14 residues. Germline assignment: CDR1 SGHDT and CDR2 YYEEEE.

The chain has TRBV15 and TRBJ2-7; TRBD1 matches 7 bases. Germline V gene data show CDR1 as LNHNV and CDR2 as YYDKDF (reference sequence). V gave up 2 bases and J gave up 0 bases; unmatched junction bases: 7. The CDR3 has 16 residues. CDR3 in amino acids: CATSRLQGDSSYEQYF. DNA of the CDR3: TGTGCCACCAGCAGACTCCAGGGGGACAGCTCCTACGAGCAGTACTTC.

The chain is built from TRBV30 and TRBJ1-1, with D perhaps matching TRBD1 (5 bases). Germline CDR1 is GTSNPN and CDR2 is SVGIG (reference sequence). The CDR3 spans 15 residues. With 0 bases removed from V and 1 base from J, the gap between germline ends came to 12 bases. The CDR3 region is CAWSVRGGRNTEAFF. As DNA, the CDR3 is TGTGCCTGGAGTGTACGGGGGGGTAGGAACACTGAAGCTTTCTTT.

This clone was detected only a few times. This chain joins TRBV29-1 and TRBJ2-7; D may be TRBD1 (6 bases). The CDR3 has 12 residues. The V gene's germline CDR1 is SQVTM and CDR2 ANQGSEA. V was pared by 2 bases and J by 7 bases, with 12 bases between. CDR3 region: CSVERDTLEQYF. In DNA form, the CDR3 reads TGCAGCGTTGAAAGGGACACCTTGGAGCAGTACTTC.

V is TRBV29-1 and J is TRBJ1-2; D might be TRBD1 (5 bases). V was pared by 1 base and J by 3 bases, with 6 bases between. Germline-derived CDR1 and CDR2 are SQVTM and ANQGSEA. This CDR3 has 12 amino acids. The chain's CDR3 is CSVEGGHYGYTF. The CDR3 DNA follows: TGCAGCGTTGAAGGGGGACACTATGGCTACACCTTC.

The rearrangement uses TRBV29-1 and TRBJ2-2; tentative D call: TRBD2 (6 bases). V lost 7 bases to trimming and J lost 0 bases, with 12 bases between them. The CDR3 runs 14 residues. Per the germline V gene, CDR1 is SQVTM and CDR2 is ANQGSEA. CDR3 region: CSGSAGTNTGELFF. In DNA form, the CDR3 reads TGCAGCGGATCGGCGGGGACGAACACCGGGGAGCTGTTTTTT.

CDR3 amino acids: CASSLTRDRVREQYF. The CDR3 DNA is TGTGCCAGCAGTTTAACACGGGACAGGGTGCGCGAGCAGTACTTC. This chain uses TRBV27 with TRBJ2-7; 9 nucleotides agree with TRBD1. V shed 2 bases and J 6 bases; nucleotides not matched to a gene: 8. The CDR3 has 15 amino acids. The germline gives CDR1 MNHEY, CDR2 SMNVEV (reference sequence).

V and J are TRBV10-3 and TRBJ2-7; D is undetermined. The CDR3 has 12 residues. Deletions cut 8 bases from V and 0 bases from J, with 8 bases between. From germline, CDR1 is ENHRY and CDR2 SYGVKD. Here the CDR3 reads CAIGDVSYEQYF. In DNA form, the CDR3 reads TGTGCCATCGGAGACGTCTCCTACGAGCAGTACTTC.

The chain uses TRBV5-1 and TRBJ1-6; no clear D gene. The germline V gene has CDR1 SGHRS and CDR2 YFSETQ. Trimming stripped 0 bases from V and 6 bases from J, with 4 bases between. The CDR3 is 13 residues long. This chain's CDR3 is CASSLGLNSPLHF. CDR3 nucleotides: TGCGCCAGCAGCTTGGGACTTAATTCACCCCTCCACTTT.

The chain links TRBV27 to TRBJ2-6; D possibly matches TRBD1 or TRBD2 (5 bases each). There are 17 residues in the CDR3. The germline CDR1 and CDR2 sequences are MNHEY and SMNVEV (reference sequence). Trimming cost V 0 bases and J 1 base, with 10 bases left between them. The CDR3 loop reads CASSLSAWGSGANVLTF. CDR3 coding DNA: TGTGCCAGCAGTTTATCTGCGTGGGGGTCTGGGGCCAACGTCCTGACTTTC.

This clone was seen more than once but under ten times. This sequence joins TRBV29-1 and TRBJ2-5; 7 bases line up with TRBD2. The CDR3 covers 12 residues. Germline V gives CDR1 SQVTM, CDR2 ANQGSEA. V was pared by 4 bases and J by 5 bases, with 4 bases of the junction left unmatched. The CDR3 is CSVGEGRETQYF. For the CDR3, the DNA is TGCAGCGTTGGGGAGGGAAGGGAGACCCAGTACTTC.